This T cell receptor beta chain derives from a study of T-cell reconstitution after alpha-beta-depleted transplantation in children. The CDR3 has 15 residues. Trimming stripped 3 bases from V and 0 bases from J, with 9 bases between. This clonotype was picked up a small number of times. Researchers prepared the TCRbeta library using unique molecular identifiers, the study reports. One entry per CDR3 protein, called by TCRdb with MiXCR from the PCR reads. The sample lists about 870,000 distinct CDR3 sequences, roughly 15% seen once, with approximately 4.5% in the top ten. This clonotype was sampled from a male patient aged 10 to 17 who had a stem cell transplant for acute lymphoblastic leukemia, so the T cells may come from the graft donor. J is TRBJ1-5 and V is TRBV12-3 or TRBV12-4, with D tentatively TRBD1 (6 bases). The sequenced sample was PBMCs, mostly from graft donor cells, obtained 360 days after TCRalphabeta/CD19-depleted stem cell transplant. The CDR3, as DNA: TGTGCCAGCAGTTTTCAGGGGCTTAGCAATCAGCCCCAGCATTTT. Protein: CASSFQGLSNQPQHF.